What follows are 10 T cell receptor beta chains derived from one specimen sequenced in a study of CD8 T cells in ankylosing spondylitis. Study results and caveats: Typical of ankylosing spondylitis blood, it appeared, was a TCR beta motif of under 10 highly homologous variants.

The antigens these receptors bind are not known. TCRdb reprocessed the 5' RACE reads via MiXCR and lists one record per CDR3 protein. Among just under 550,000 distinct CDR3 sequences, roughly 13% were seen once, and the ten largest hold about 6.5%. The specimen sequenced was blood, either unsorted or a sorted T cell fraction (not recorded which). The origin of the receptors is a male donor with ankylosing spondylitis.

CDR3 in amino acids: CASSPGAGDEQFF. The DNA for the CDR3 is TGTGCCAGCAGTCCCGGAGCGGGAGATGAGCAGTTCTTC. This chain connects TRBV12-3 or TRBV12-4 to TRBJ2-1, with 8 positions matching TRBD2. The CDR3 totals 13 residues. V shed 5 bases and J 8 bases; nucleotides not matched to a gene: 5.

This clonotype has more than one count but fewer than ten. This chain connects TRBV12-3 or TRBV12-4 to TRBJ2-5; the match to TRBD2 covers 12 bases. Trimming removed 7 bases from V and 1 base from J; junction bases left unmatched: 1. The CDR3 runs 14 residues. CDR3 bases: TGTGCCAGCATGACTAGCGGGGGCCAAGAGACCCAGTACTTC. Its translation is CASMTSGGQETQYF.

The rearrangement joins TRBV7-2 to TRBJ2-1; 9 bases agree with TRBD2. After removal of 1 base from V and 8 bases from J, the junction contained 6 bases not matched to a gene. The CDR3 is 15 residues long. In germline, CDR1 is SGHTA, CDR2 FQGNSA. CDR3 amino acids: CASSLGGRAVDEQFF. DNA for the CDR3: TGTGCCAGCAGCTTAGGCGGGAGGGCCGTAGATGAGCAGTTCTTC.

The chain carries TRBV29-1 and TRBJ2-7; a weak D match, TRBD2 (5 bases). Germline CDR1 and CDR2: SQVTM and ANQGSEA. Trimming removed 7 bases at V and 3 bases at J, with 10 bases between. This CDR3 is 11 amino acids long. Here the CDR3 reads CSAGDIYEQYF. In nucleotides, the CDR3 is TGCAGCGCCGGGGATATCTACGAGCAGTACTTC.

Only a few counts were recorded for this clonotype. The V gene is TRBV7-9, the J gene TRBJ2-5; TRBD2 agrees at 12 bases. Trimming removed 1 base from V and 5 bases from J; junction bases left unmatched: 5. The CDR3 runs to 16 residues. The germline gives CDR1 SEHNR, CDR2 FQNEAQ (reference sequence). The CDR3 DNA follows: TGTGCCAGCAGCTTAGTCGGGACTAGCGGGCTGGAGACCCAGTACTTC. This sequence encodes CASSLVGTSGLETQYF.

The CDR3 sequence: CASSQERAGSRTDTQYF. The CDR3 DNA is TGTGCCAGCAGCCAAGAAAGGGCGGGAAGTCGCACAGATACGCAGTATTTT. The gene calls are TRBV3-1 and TRBJ2-3; D possibly corresponds to TRBD2 (6 bases). V lost 0 bases to trimming and J lost 1 base, with 14 bases between them. The CDR3 is 17 residues long. In germline, CDR1 is LGHDT, CDR2 YNNKEL (reference sequence).

This clonotype showed up just a few times. The chain couples TRBV2 to TRBJ2-5; the D is unclear. The CDR3 is 13 amino acids. V lost 4 bases, J lost 5 bases, and 11 bases lay in between. The germline V gene has CDR1 SNHLY and CDR2 FYNNEI. DNA of the CDR3: TGTGCCAGCAGTGGTCATGATGGCGAGACCCAGTACTTC. As protein: CASSGHDGETQYF.

This clonotype was seen a handful of times. The chain couples TRBV5-1 to TRBJ1-6; maybe TRBD1 (5 bases). This CDR3 comprises 13 residues. Germline values: CDR1 SGHRS, CDR2 YFSETQ. Trimming took 9 bases from V and 8 from J, leaving 15 bases between them. This CDR3 reads CATRGTRDSPLHF. The CDR3 bases are TGCGCCACCCGGGGGACGAGGGATTCACCCCTCCACTTT.

Written as DNA, the CDR3 is TGTGCCAGCAGCTACTCGGGGATGGCAGATACGCAGTATTTT. It yields the protein CASSYSGMADTQYF. The chain links TRBV7-9 to TRBJ2-3, with D possibly TRBD2 on 5 matching bases. The V gene lost 4 bases and the J gene lost 4 bases, with 12 bases spanning the gap. The CDR3 loop spans 14 amino acids. CDR1 SEHNR and CDR2 FQNEAQ come from the germline V gene (reference sequence).

This clonotype was seen many times. The genes are TRBV4-1 and TRBJ1-4; 10 nucleotides agree with TRBD1. This CDR3 is built from 21 residues. From germline, CDR1 is MGHRA and CDR2 YSYEKL. V was pared by 0 bases and J by 0 bases, with 13 bases of the junction left unmatched. The CDR3 coding sequence is TGCGCCAGCAGCCAAGATCCCATAAGCCAGGGACAGGGGACAACTAATGAAAAACTGTTTTTT. As protein: CASSQDPISQGQGTTNEKLFF.